Below are 23 T cell receptor beta chains sequenced from a single sample in a study of cytomegalovirus exposure and HLA in healthy donors. Some clones are missing from TCRdb's copy, which holds only in-frame ones; the method was immunoSEQ multiplex PCR. The repertoire holds 180,000 or so clones, roughly nine tenths seen once, with 6% to 8% in the top ten. Sequencing was performed on PBMCs. The receptor source for this set is a young man in good health and CMV-seropositive.

The V gene is TRBV6-5, the J gene TRBJ1-1; D remains ambiguous. Per germline, CDR1 MNHEY and CDR2 SVGAGI. The CDR3 covers 13 residues. V gave up 2 bases and J gave up 3 bases, with 7 bases separating them. The CDR3 protein is CASSYEGDTEAFF. The CDR3 region has the DNA TGTGCCAGCAGTTACGAGGGAGACACTGAAGCTTTCTTT.

The CDR3 coding sequence is TGCGCCAGCAGCCTCCAGTATCAGGGGTTCTCCGAGCAGTACTTC. Protein product: CASSLQYQGFSEQYF. The chain is built from TRBV4-3 and TRBJ2-7; D perhaps matches TRBD1 (6 bases). Germline CDR1 and CDR2: LGHNA and YSLEER. This CDR3 has 15 amino acids. V lost 4 bases to trimming and J lost 6 bases, with 19 bases between them.

The chain carries TRBV11-2 and TRBJ2-3, with D possibly matching TRBD1 (5 bases). There are 13 residues in the CDR3. V was shortened by 8 bases and J by 2 bases, with 11 bases between the two germline ends. Germline assignment: CDR1 SGHAT and CDR2 FQNNGV. CDR3 sequence: CASGAVDTDTQYF. DNA of the CDR3: TGTGCCAGCGGGGCAGTAGACACAGATACGCAGTATTTT.

This clone was observed once. The chain joins TRBV28 to TRBJ1-1; D ambiguous. V was clipped by 1 base and J by 9 bases, with 15 bases between them. The CDR3 has 14 amino acids. Germline CDR1 is MDHEN and CDR2 is SYDVKM. The CDR3 coding sequence is TGTGCCAGCAGTTTATATTCCGGCAGGCCCCAAGCTTTCTTT. This codes for CASSLYSGRPQAFF.

In regard to this clone: The same CDR3 can be traced to other DNA sequences in this sample. The J gene is TRBJ2-3, the V gene TRBV5-1; D not resolved. The CDR3 is 15 amino acids. V was clipped by 0 bases and J by 2 bases, with 10 bases between them. From germline, CDR1 is SGHRS and CDR2 YFSETQ. CDR3 coding DNA: TGCGCCAGCAGCTTGGAGGGTCGCTACACAGATACGCAGTATTTT. It yields the protein CASSLEGRYTDTQYF.

The rearrangement joins TRBV4-1 to TRBJ2-3; no firm D call. Per the germline V gene, CDR1 is MGHRA and CDR2 is YSYEKL. The CDR3 runs to 15 residues. The V end lost 0 bases, the J end lost 3 bases, and 10 bases lay between the germline ends. The CDR3 here is CASSQESWGTDTQYF. The CDR3 bases are TGCGCCAGCAGCCAAGAAAGTTGGGGAACAGATACGCAGTATTTT.

The chain links TRBV19 to TRBJ1-4, with TRBD1 as a possible D gene (5 bases). The CDR3 is 15 residues long. V lost 6 bases, J lost 3 bases, and 14 bases lay in between. Germline V gene lookup returns CDR1 LNHDA and CDR2 SQIVND (reference sequence). The CDR3 is CASSGGSAANEKLFF. The CDR3 coding sequence is TGTGCCAGTAGCGGGGGTTCGGCAGCTAATGAAAAACTGTTTTTT. Full variable domain (remainder filled in from reference TRBV19 and TRBJ1-4): DGGITQSPKYLFRKEGQNVTLSCEQNLNHDAMYWYRQDPGQGLRLIYYSQIVNDFQKGDIAEGYSVSREKKESFPLTVTSAQKNPTAFYLCASSGGSAANEKLFFGSGTQLSVL.

V and J are TRBV28 and TRBJ1-2, with TRBD1 matching 7 bases. Germline lookup yields CDR1 MDHEN and CDR2 SYDVKM. This CDR3 contains 14 residues. V shed 6 bases and J 4 bases; nucleotides not matched to a gene: 8. The CDR3 DNA reads as TGTGCCAGCAGCCAAGGGACAGCTCTCTATGGCTACACCTTC. Encoded protein: CASSQGTALYGYTF.

This chain uses TRBV27 with TRBJ2-7, with 9 bases fitting TRBD1. V lost 6 bases to trimming and J lost 3 bases; unmatched junction nucleotides: 9. The CDR3 consists of 15 residues. Germline loops: CDR1 MNHEY, CDR2 SMNVEV (reference sequence). CDR3 residues: CASSLRDRAGYEQYF. CDR3 DNA: TGTGCCAGCAGCCTCCGGGACAGGGCGGGCTACGAGCAGTACTTC.

The chain has TRBV29-1 and TRBJ2-1; the D gene could be TRBD1 or TRBD2 (5 bases each). Germline V CDR1 and CDR2: SQVTM, ANQGSEA. The CDR3 runs to 14 residues. V was clipped by 4 bases and J by 5 bases, with 15 bases between them. DNA of the CDR3: TGCAGCGTTGGAAGCCAGAGGGGCAACAATGAGCAGTTCTTC. Translated, it gives CSVGSQRGNNEQFF.

The CDR3 spells CASSSTANTGELFF. The DNA for the CDR3 is TGCGCCAGCAGCTCGACAGCGAACACCGGGGAGCTGTTTTTT. This chain links TRBV5-1 with TRBJ2-2, with D possibly TRBD1 on 5 matching bases. Between the trimmed V and J ends, which lost 3 bases and 0 bases, there was a span of 6 bases. The CDR3 has 14 residues. Germline V gives CDR1 SGHRS, CDR2 YFSETQ.

V and J are TRBV5-1 and TRBJ2-7; 10 bases are shared with TRBD2. Germline lookup yields CDR1 SGHRS and CDR2 YFSETQ. The CDR3 runs to 15 residues. V lost 4 bases and J lost 7; bases outside the gene matches: 11. CDR3 loop: CASSPDPGLALEQYF. DNA of the CDR3: TGCGCCAGCAGCCCAGACCCGGGACTAGCGCTTGAGCAGTACTTC.

The chain links TRBV6-1 to TRBJ2-7; no clear D gene. Germline assignment: CDR1 MNHNS and CDR2 SASEGT. This CDR3 is 12 amino acids long. With 0 bases removed from V and 9 bases from J, the gap between germline ends came to 9 bases. DNA of the CDR3: TGTGCCAGCAGTGAAGCCCGACGGGTGCAGTACTTC. It yields the protein CASSEARRVQYF.

The chain couples TRBV23-1 to TRBJ2-7; no reliable D call. TRBV23-1 is placed among ORFs of uncertain function. The CDR3 is 13 amino acids. V was cut by 4 bases and J by 7 bases, with 14 bases left in between. The CDR3 spells CASSRSLGREQYF. As DNA, the CDR3 is TGCGCCAGCAGTCGGTCTCTAGGCCGGGAGCAGTACTTC.

This rearrangement joins TRBV9 to TRBJ1-1; no clear D. In germline, CDR1 is SGDLS, CDR2 YYNGEE. V lost 3 bases to trimming and J lost 1 base, with 7 bases between them. This CDR3 is built from 13 residues. In DNA, the CDR3 is TGTGCCAGCAGCGCCGACACGAACACTGAAGCTTTCTTT. Protein product: CASSADTNTEAFF.

The V and J genes are TRBV27 and TRBJ2-1; D could derive from TRBD1 or TRBD2 (5 bases each). V was shortened by 1 base and J by 2 bases, with 18 bases between the two germline ends. This CDR3 has 18 amino acids. From germline, CDR1 is MNHEY and CDR2 SMNVEV (reference sequence). The CDR3 sequence: CASSLYSPGDRTYNEQFF. In DNA form, the CDR3 reads TGTGCCAGCAGTTTATACTCCCCCGGGGACCGTACCTACAATGAGCAGTTCTTC.

This chain uses TRBV9 with TRBJ2-1, with a tentative D call TRBD2 (7 bases). V lost 4 bases and J 6 bases, leaving 14 bases between the germline ends. The CDR3 contains 14 residues. Germline lookup yields CDR1 SGDLS and CDR2 YYNGEE. The CDR3 region is CASSPRRGGNEQFF. The CDR3, as DNA: TGTGCCAGCAGCCCAAGGAGGGGGGGCAATGAGCAGTTCTTC.

The V call is TRBV6-5, the J call TRBJ1-4; 7 bases line up with TRBD1. CDR3 length equals 15 residues. From germline, CDR1 is MNHEY and CDR2 SVGAGI. V trimming: 6 bases; J trimming: 7 bases; junction bases outside the gene matches: 11. This CDR3 is CASSPLDRRGEKLFF. In nucleotides, the CDR3 is TGTGCCAGCAGCCCCCTGGACAGGCGGGGTGAAAAACTGTTTTTT.

This clone occurred once. The J gene is TRBJ1-5, the V gene TRBV6-5; D gene unclear. Trimming left V 4 bases short and J 9 bases short, with 10 bases between. CDR1 and CDR2 from the germline V gene are MNHEY and SVGAGI. The CDR3 covers 12 residues. CDR3 sequence reads: CASSSPPGPQHF. DNA of the CDR3: TGTGCCAGCAGTTCTCCTCCGGGGCCCCAGCATTTT.

This chain uses TRBV7-9 with TRBJ2-7; D is ambiguous. V was trimmed by 4 bases and J by 0 bases, leaving 7 bases between them. The CDR3 runs 13 residues. Germline CDR1 is SEHNR and CDR2 is FQNEAQ (reference sequence). As DNA, the CDR3 is TGTGCCAGCAGCTCTACTCACTCCTACGAGCAGTACTTC. It is translated as CASSSTHSYEQYF.

The chain employs TRBV7-8 and TRBJ1-6; D is undetermined. V was clipped by 4 bases and J by 0 bases, with 13 bases between them. CDR3 length equals 17 residues. Germline V gives CDR1 SGHVS, CDR2 FQNEAQ. This chain's CDR3 is CASSSTALSSYNSPLHF. CDR3 sequence (DNA): TGTGCCAGCAGCTCTACTGCTCTTAGCTCCTATAATTCACCCCTCCACTTT. Full variable domain (rest looked up from reference TRBV7-8 and TRBJ1-6): GAGVSQSPRYKVAKRGQDVALRCDPISGHVSLFWYQQALGQGPEFLTYFQNEAQLDKSGLPSDRFFAERPEGSVSTLKIQRTQQEDSAVYLCASSSTALSSYNSPLHFGNGTRLTVT.

This clone turned up a few times. J is TRBJ2-7 and V is TRBV5-4; 9 nucleotides align to TRBD1. V trimming: 5 bases; J trimming: 3 bases; junction bases outside the gene matches: 9. Germline CDR1 reads SGHNT; CDR2 reads YYREEE (reference sequence). The CDR3 consists of 15 residues. CDR3 in amino acids: CASRRLGTGNYEQYF. CDR3 nucleotide sequence: TGTGCCAGCAGACGTCTCGGGACAGGGAACTACGAGCAGTACTTC. Together with reference TRBV5-4 and TRBJ2-7, the CDR3 gives the full variable domain: ETGVTQSPTHLIKTRGQQVTLRCSSQSGHNTVSWYQQALGQGPQFIFQYYREEENGRGNFPPRFSGLQFPNYSSELNVNALELDDSALYLCASRRLGTGNYEQYFGPGTRLTVT.

This chain uses TRBV28 with TRBJ1-2; D is uncertain. The germline gives CDR1 MDHEN, CDR2 SYDVKM. Between the trimmed V and J ends, which lost 5 bases and 2 bases, there was a span of 12 bases. The CDR3 contains 14 residues. The CDR3, as DNA: TGTGCCAGCAGTCCAGGACGGAGAAACTATGGCTACACCTTC. Residues: CASSPGRRNYGYTF.